This TCR beta chain derives from a study of identical twins. Findings of the study overall: Where beta out-of-frame sequences were concerned, excess twin sharing was weaker.

Germline V CDR1 and CDR2: SGHDT, YYEEEE. Trimming took off 0 bases at V and 2 bases at J, with 9 bases between the two ends. There are 14 residues in the CDR3. MiXCR, run by TCRdb on the 5' RACE reads, gives a single entry per CDR3 protein. The table lists a few hundred thousand distinct CDR3 sequences, approximately 10% of them singletons. As for this clonotype: The target antigen is unknown.

This sequence joins TRBV5-6 and TRBJ2-7; D uncertain. This clonotype was sampled from a woman between 50 and 59 years old in good health. The sequenced sample consisted of naive T cells sorted from blood. Here the CDR3 reads CASSLGSTAYEQYF. The CDR3 bases are TGTGCCAGCAGCTTGGGGTCTACAGCCTACGAGCAGTACTTC.